This is a list of T cell receptor beta chains from one sample in a study of shared clonotypes between healthy human individuals. The data were produced by immunoSEQ multiplex PCR, yet TCRdb's version contains in-frame clones alone and is incomplete. The table has about 2.1 million clones, just over 90% seen once; the top ten hold under 2%. Sequencing was performed on naive CD8+ T cells from PBMCs. The receptors were sampled from a man younger than 35 in good health. Some clones in this sample may be carry-over from other donors' samples. CDR3s include the opening cysteine and the closing phenylalanine or tryptophan. Each record gives: CDR3 protein, CDR3 DNA, clone size, D gene, J gene, V gene. D genes are given only for firm matches. Expanded clones are given a class, and other clones once, few, many or no size at all.

CASSASGGSYEQYF	TGTGCCAGCAGCGCCTCGGGGGGCTCCTACGAGCAGTACTTC	once	TRBD2	TRBJ2-7	TRBV6-4
CATTPTGVSYEQYF	TGTGCCACCACACCCACAGGGGTCTCCTACGAGCAGTACTTC	NA	TRBD1	TRBJ2-7	TRBV19
CASSPPGEETQYF	TGTGCCAGCAGCCCCCCAGGGGAAGAGACCCAGTACTTC	NA	NA	TRBJ2-5	TRBV5-6
CASSKGQGGADTQYF	TGTGCCAGCAGTAAAGGACAGGGGGGCGCAGATACGCAGTATTTT	NA	TRBD1	TRBJ2-3	TRBV2
CASSDPLTDTQYF	TGTGCCAGCAGCGACCCTCTCACAGATACGCAGTATTTT	NA	NA	TRBJ2-3	TRBV27
CAISPAGTGVYNEQFF	TGTGCCATCAGCCCGGCCGGGACAGGGGTATACAATGAGCAGTTCTTC	NA	TRBD1	TRBJ2-1	TRBV10-3
CASNPGGTGELFF	TGTGCCAGCAATCCAGGTGGGACCGGGGAGCTGTTTTTT	NA	NA	TRBJ2-2	TRBV2
CASSPSWGAGRTEAFF	TGTGCCAGCAGCCCTAGTTGGGGCGCAGGACGCACTGAAGCTTTCTTT	NA	NA	TRBJ1-1	TRBV7-9
CASRWDGSSYEQYF	TGTGCCAGCAGATGGGACGGGAGCTCCTACGAGCAGTACTTC	NA	NA	TRBJ2-7	TRBV27
CASSPSRVGTEAFF	TGTGCCAGCAGCCCAAGCAGGGTTGGAACTGAAGCTTTCTTT	NA	NA	TRBJ1-1	TRBV7-9
CSVDGSVGGNTIYF	TGCAGCGTTGATGGGTCAGTGGGTGGAAACACCATATATTTT	NA	NA	TRBJ1-3	TRBV29-1
CAISESGQAYEQYF	TGTGCCATCAGTGAGTCTGGACAGGCCTACGAGCAGTACTTC	NA	TRBD1	TRBJ2-7	TRBV10-3
CASSQIRDRRVFF	TGTGCCAGCAGCCAGATCCGGGACAGGAGGGTGTTTTTT	NA	TRBD1	TRBJ2-2	TRBV27
CASSHLTGGKEKLFF	TGCGCCAGCAGCCATCTGACAGGGGGTAAGGAAAAACTGTTTTTT	few	TRBD1	TRBJ1-4	TRBV4-1
CASSLGLGGANYGYTF	TGTGCCAGCAGCTTAGGTCTGGGGGGAGCTAACTATGGCTACACCTTC	NA	NA	TRBJ1-2	TRBV7-8
CASSPPGTHVSYEQYF	TGTGCCAGCAGCCCCCCCGGGACACACGTCTCCTACGAGCAGTACTTC	NA	NA	TRBJ2-7	TRBV2
CASSLIPPEGYTF	TGTGCCAGCAGTTTAATTCCCCCGGAGGGCTACACCTTC	NA	NA	TRBJ1-2	TRBV27
CSVERTSVRTDTQYF	TGCAGCGTGGAACGGACTAGCGTCCGTACAGATACGCAGTATTTT	NA	TRBD2	TRBJ2-3	TRBV29-1
CASSQGLAAPYEQYF	TGTGCCAGCAGCCAAGGACTAGCGGCCCCCTACGAGCAGTACTTC	NA	TRBD2	TRBJ2-7	TRBV28
CASSFQGYEQYF	TGTGCCAGCAGTTTTCAGGGCTACGAGCAGTACTTC	NA	NA	TRBJ2-7	TRBV28
CASSPRLAERDTQYF	TGTGCCAGCAGCCCCCGACTAGCGGAGAGAGATACGCAGTATTTT	NA	TRBD2	TRBJ2-3	TRBV9
CASSSSGTGGFHEQYF	TGTGCCAGCAGCTCGTCCGGGACAGGGGGGTTCCACGAGCAGTACTTC	NA	TRBD1	TRBJ2-7	TRBV11-1
CASSWTGAPTDTQYF	TGTGCCAGCAGCTGGACAGGGGCGCCCACAGATACGCAGTATTTT	NA	TRBD1	TRBJ2-3	TRBV7-3
CASSGSGRNYDEQYF	TGTGCCAGCAGCGGAAGCGGGAGGAATTACGACGAGCAGTACTTC	NA	TRBD2	TRBJ2-7	TRBV9
CASMNLDRVYEQYF	TGTGCCAGCATGAACCTCGACAGAGTCTACGAGCAGTACTTC	NA	NA	TRBJ2-7	TRBV2
CASSPKLGEFFYEQYF	TGCGCCAGCAGCCCCAAACTTGGGGAGTTCTTTTACGAGCAGTACTTC	NA	NA	TRBJ2-7	TRBV5-1
CASSLRGTGELFF	TGTGCCAGCAGCCTACGGGGCACCGGGGAGCTGTTTTTT	once	NA	TRBJ2-2	TRBV27
CASSELVQGGNGYTF	TGTGCCAGCAGTGAATTAGTACAGGGTGGTAATGGCTACACCTTC	NA	NA	TRBJ1-2	TRBV6-1
CASSHAPGTSGRAFSTDTQYF	TGCGCCAGCAGCCACGCCCCCGGGACTAGCGGGAGGGCATTTTCAACAGATACGCAGTATTTT	NA	TRBD2	TRBJ2-3	TRBV4-1
CASTFGRGRTYEQYF	TGTGCCAGTACCTTTGGCAGGGGAAGAACGTACGAGCAGTACTTC	NA	NA	TRBJ2-7	TRBV19
CASSLLITGEEGEQYF	TGTGCCAGCAGTTTACTTATCACAGGGGAGGAAGGGGAGCAGTACTTC	NA	NA	TRBJ2-7	TRBV28
CASSPTGILTPRNTEAFF	TGTGCCAGCAGTCCCACAGGGATTCTGACCCCCCGGAACACTGAAGCTTTCTTT	NA	NA	TRBJ1-1	TRBV27
CASSTQGQGSNTEAFF	TGTGCCAGCAGCACCCAAGGACAGGGCTCGAACACTGAAGCTTTCTTT	few	TRBD1	TRBJ1-1	TRBV9
CASSSLTRETGTDTQYF	TGTGCCAGCAGCTCCCTTACGCGGGAGACGGGCACAGATACGCAGTATTTT	NA	TRBD2	TRBJ2-3	TRBV5-4
CASSFVASGSYNEQFF	TGTGCCAGCAGTTTTGTGGCTAGCGGTTCCTACAATGAGCAGTTCTTC	NA	TRBD2	TRBJ2-1	TRBV27
CASSLGGLAAYF	TGTGCCAGCAGCTTAGGAGGGCTAGCTGCGTACTTC	once	NA	TRBJ2-7	TRBV11-2
CATSRVAQETQYF	TGTGCCACCAGCAGAGTTGCCCAAGAGACCCAGTACTTC	NA	NA	TRBJ2-5	TRBV15
CATTVGDREAFF	TGTGCCACCACCGTGGGGGACAGAGAAGCTTTCTTT	NA	TRBD1	TRBJ1-1	TRBV6-6
CASSVGGRGEAFF	TGTGCCAGCAGCGTAGGTGGGAGGGGTGAAGCTTTCTTT	few	NA	TRBJ1-1	TRBV9
CASSILVDKNIQYF	TGTGCCAGTAGTATATTAGTCGACAAAAACATTCAGTACTTC	NA	NA	TRBJ2-4	TRBV19
CASSAGAPSGTVFHEQYF	TGTGCCAGCAGCGCCGGGGCCCCTAGCGGGACCGTTTTCCACGAGCAGTACTTC	NA	TRBD2	TRBJ2-7	TRBV28
CASSQDPDRFNYGYTF	TGTGCCAGCAGCCAAGACCCGGACAGGTTTAACTATGGCTACACCTTC	NA	TRBD1	TRBJ1-2	TRBV14
CASSVSYEQYF	TGCGCCAGCAGCGTTTCCTACGAGCAGTACTTC	NA	NA	TRBJ2-7	TRBV5-1
CASSVQGNYEQYF	TGTGCCAGCAGTGTACAGGGGAACTACGAGCAGTACTTC	NA	TRBD1	TRBJ2-7	TRBV27
CASYPGQLMNTEAFF	TGTGCCAGCTACCCGGGACAGCTCATGAACACTGAAGCTTTCTTT	NA	TRBD1	TRBJ1-1	TRBV18
CASSFVGTGELFF	TGTGCCAGCAGCTTTGTGGGTACCGGGGAGCTGTTTTTT	NA	NA	TRBJ2-2	TRBV7-9